One sample yielded the 29 T cell receptor beta chains listed below, sequenced in a study of regulatory T cells in long-lasting Graves disease. In building TCR beta libraries, iRepertoire HTBI primers were used together with Arm-PCR of CDR3 regions. TCRdb reanalysed the multiplex PCR reads using MiXCR and keeps one entry per CDR3 protein. The sample records around 230,000 distinct CDR3 sequences, 18% being singletons. The time point is: newly diagnosed GD, antithyroid drugs for less than 3 months. Making the TCR library involved RNA that had been extracted from PBMCs. This specimen consisted of peripheral blood mononuclear cells (PBMCs), obtained at new diagnosis, from a patient treated with antithyroid drugs. All receptors derive from a female donor with Graves disease.

This clonotype showed up many times. This chain connects TRBV12-3 or TRBV12-4 to TRBJ2-3; D ambiguous. The length of the CDR3 is 14 residues. V was pared by 7 bases and J by 1 base, with 12 bases between. The CDR3 coding sequence is TGTGCCAGCACGGACCTCTTGGGCACAGATACGCAGTATTTT. Residues: CASTDLLGTDTQYF.

V is TRBV7-2 and J is TRBJ2-2, with 9 bases identical to TRBD2. The CDR3 length is 17 residues. The germline CDR1 and CDR2 sequences are SGHTA and FQGNSA. The V gene end was trimmed by 5 bases and the J gene end by 1 base; junction bases not matched to a gene: 8. CDR3 DNA sequence: TGTGCCAGCAGCACACCCATAGCGGGAGAGAACACCGGGGAGCTGTTTTTT. Amino acids: CASSTPIAGENTGELFF.

In its sample, this clonotype was seen many times. The V call is TRBV19, the J call TRBJ2-1; 10 bases are a match to TRBD2. Per germline, CDR1 LNHDA and CDR2 SQIVND (reference sequence). This CDR3 spans 16 amino acids. After removal of 4 bases from V and 9 bases from J, the junction contained 12 bases not matched to a gene. CDR3 sequence reads: CASSTLRAGGLGEQFF. CDR3 nucleotide sequence: TGTGCCAGTAGTACCCTCAGAGCGGGAGGGCTTGGTGAGCAGTTCTTC.

This clonotype was seen only once. It differs at one base from a far larger clone, so likely a read error. This chain links TRBV12-3 or TRBV12-4 with TRBJ2-7, with D hard to call. CDR3 length equals 14 residues. V was trimmed by 5 bases and J by 0 bases, leaving 11 bases between them. In DNA, the CDR3 is TGTGCCAGCAGTAACCGCTTGGGCTCCTACGAGCAGTACTTC. Translated, it gives CASSNRLGSYEQYF.

Many counts were recorded for this clonotype. The chain carries TRBV28 and TRBJ1-2, with D maybe TRBD1 (5 bases). The CDR3 runs to 13 residues. V was clipped by 8 bases and J by 3 bases, with 13 bases between them. Germline V gives CDR1 MDHEN, CDR2 SYDVKM. CDR3 nucleotides: TGTGCCAGCTTTCCAGGGTTTGACTATGGCTACACCTTC. Its translation is CASFPGFDYGYTF.

This clonotype was counted many times. This chain links TRBV6-2 or TRBV6-3 with TRBJ2-7; 11 bases are a match to TRBD2. The V and J ends lost 6 bases and 3 bases, in that order; junction bases with no gene match: 7. Germline CDR1 MNHEY, CDR2 SVGEGT. The CDR3 is 15 amino acids. The CDR3 bases are TGTGCCAGCAGCATACTAGCGGGAGCGGTCTACGAGCAGTACTTC. Its translation is CASSILAGAVYEQYF.

This clonotype appeared many times. The chain has TRBV30 and TRBJ2-7; D not certain. The CDR3 length is 13 residues. V lost 1 base and J lost 5, with 12 bases in between. The germline V gene encodes CDR1 GTSNPN and CDR2 SVGIG (reference sequence). The CDR3 sequence is CAWSGGVIHEQYF. Written as DNA, the CDR3 is TGTGCCTGGAGTGGCGGAGTCATCCACGAGCAGTACTTC.

The V and J genes are TRBV4-2 and TRBJ1-1, with 11 bases matching TRBD1. With 4 bases clipped from V and 3 bases from J, the junction kept 7 bases outside the gene matches. The CDR3 is made up of 16 amino acids. Germline CDR1 reads LGHNA; CDR2 reads YNFKEQ. CDR3 amino acids: CASSRGQGALDTEAFF. CDR3 sequence (DNA): TGTGCCAGCAGCCGAGGACAGGGGGCCCTGGACACTGAAGCTTTCTTT.

This clonotype was seen more than once but under ten times. The chain recombines TRBV20-1 with TRBJ2-3; the D gene could be TRBD1 or TRBD2 (6 bases each). Germline V gene data show CDR1 as DFQATT and CDR2 as SNEGSKA (reference sequence). This CDR3 has 12 residues. Trimming left V 3 bases short and J 4 bases short, with 8 bases between. The DNA for the CDR3 is TGCAGTGCTAGGGAGGGGGCAGATACGCAGTATTTT. Translation gives CSAREGADTQYF.

This clonotype occurred many times. The chain is built from TRBV6-2 or TRBV6-3 and TRBJ2-5; 9 bases line up with TRBD2. The length of the CDR3 is 16 residues. Per the germline V gene, CDR1 is MNHEY and CDR2 is SVGEGT. The V gene end was trimmed by 6 bases and the J gene end by 5 bases; junction bases not matched to a gene: 13. CDR3 residues: CASSRTSARMGETQYF. DNA of the CDR3: TGTGCCAGCAGCCGGACTAGCGCTCGCATGGGGGAGACCCAGTACTTC.

This clonotype was picked up many times. The chain has TRBV11-3 and TRBJ2-1; TRBD2 agrees at 9 bases. V lost 0 bases, J lost 2 bases, and 5 bases stayed unmatched. The length of the CDR3 is 17 residues. The germline gives CDR1 SGHNT, CDR2 YENEEA. In DNA, the CDR3 is TGTGCCAGCAGCTTAGATCTGTCTAGCGGGGCCTACAATGAGCAGTTCTTC. This sequence encodes CASSLDLSSGAYNEQFF. Looking up the rest from reference TRBV11-3 and TRBJ2-1 gives the full variable domain: EAGVVQSPRYKIIEKKQPVAFWCNPISGHNTLYWYLQNLGQGPELLIRYENEEAVDDSQLPKDRFSAERLKGVDSTLKIQPAELGDSAVYLCASSLDLSSGAYNEQFFGPGTRLTVL.

This clonotype was counted between two and nine times. V gene TRBV24-1 combines with J gene TRBJ2-1; the D call may be TRBD1 or TRBD2 (6 bases each). CDR3 length: 14 residues. From germline, CDR1 is KGHDR and CDR2 SFDVKD. V was clipped by 9 bases and J by 2 bases, with 13 bases between them. CDR3 sequence reads: CATGAGHPYNEQFF. The CDR3 bases are TGTGCCACCGGCGCGGGACACCCCTACAATGAGCAGTTCTTC.

This clonotype was observed at least ten times. V is TRBV20-1 and J is TRBJ2-3; D remains ambiguous. Germline V gene lookup returns CDR1 DFQATT and CDR2 SNEGSKA (reference sequence). V lost 0 bases to trimming and J lost 2 bases, with 12 bases between them. This CDR3 comprises 15 residues. In DNA, the CDR3 is TGCAGTGCTAGAGATACAGCAACAGACACAGATACGCAGTATTTT. This translates into CSARDTATDTDTQYF.

This clonotype was detected only a few times. This clone may be a read error of a much larger clone one base away. The chain employs TRBV18 and TRBJ2-1; D remains ambiguous. Germline V CDR1 and CDR2: KGHSH, LQKENI. The V and J ends lost 4 bases and 6 bases respectively, with 16 bases between them. This CDR3 spans 15 amino acids. In DNA form, the CDR3 reads TGTGCCAGCTCACTACCTGGCAGATTTGGCAATGAGCAGTTCTTC. It specifies CASSLPGRFGNEQFF.

This clonotype appeared a few times. The chain uses TRBV5-6 and TRBJ2-3; tentative D call: TRBD2 (7 bases). Germline loops: CDR1 SGHDT, CDR2 YYEEEE. Deletions cut 4 bases from V and 5 bases from J, with 20 bases between. CDR3 length equals 16 residues. The CDR3 nucleotides are TGTGCCAGCAGCGGGGGGGGGCTAGCGGCTTTAGATACGCAGTATTTT. As protein: CASSGGGLAALDTQYF.

The sample holds many counts of this clonotype. The V gene is TRBV27, the J gene TRBJ1-2, with a possible D match to TRBD1 (5 bases). The CDR3 runs 15 residues. Germline lookup yields CDR1 MNHEY and CDR2 SMNVEV (reference sequence). V was trimmed by 9 bases and J by 0 bases, leaving 17 bases between them. The DNA for the CDR3 is TGTGCCAGTCGATACCGGGACGTCGCTAACTATGGCTACACCTTC. As protein: CASRYRDVANYGYTF.

This clonotype was observed at least ten times. The chain employs TRBV30 and TRBJ2-1, with TRBD2 matching 13 bases. V lost 8 bases and J lost 9; bases outside the gene matches: 10. The CDR3 is 14 amino acids. Per the germline V gene, CDR1 is GTSNPN and CDR2 is SVGIG (reference sequence). The CDR3 nucleotides read TGTGCCGGAAGACTAGCGGGAGGCCTCGGTGAGCAGTTCTTC. This translates into CAGRLAGGLGEQFF. Variable domain in full (rest from reference TRBV30 and TRBJ2-1): SQTIHQWPATLVQPVGSPLSLECTVEGTSNPNLYWYRQAAGRGLQLLFYSVGIGQISSEVPQNLSASRPQDRQFILSSKKLLLSDSGFYLCAGRLAGGLGEQFFGPGTRLTVL.

The V and J genes are TRBV10-3 and TRBJ1-4, with a possible D match to TRBD1 (6 bases). The germline V gene has CDR1 ENHRY and CDR2 SYGVKD. The CDR3 length is 14 residues. Between the trimmed V and J ends, which lost 4 bases and 1 base, there was a span of 7 bases. The CDR3 DNA reads TGTGCCATCAGTGGAGGGGGAACTAATGAAAAACTGTTTTTT. It codes for CAISGGGTNEKLFF.

This chain links TRBV20-1 with TRBJ1-1; TRBD1 matches 7 bases. The CDR3 consists of 12 residues. The V gene end was trimmed by 7 bases and the J gene end by 4 bases; junction bases not matched to a gene: 6. Germline CDR1 reads DFQATT; CDR2 reads SNEGSKA (reference sequence). This chain's CDR3 is CSGDSGLTEAFF. Here the CDR3 DNA reads TGCAGTGGGGACAGCGGACTCACTGAAGCTTTCTTT.

This clonotype was seen repeatedly, ten times or more. The chain has TRBV18 and TRBJ2-1, with a tentative D call TRBD2 (6 bases). Trimming took 3 bases from V and 4 from J, leaving 10 bases between them. This CDR3 contains 14 residues. The germline gives CDR1 KGHSH, CDR2 LQKENI. CDR3 amino acids: CASSPALAYNEQFF. CDR3 DNA: TGTGCCAGCTCACCGGCACTAGCTTACAATGAGCAGTTCTTC. The entire variable domain, with the rest obtained from reference TRBV18 and TRBJ2-1, is as follows: NAGVMQNPRHLVRRRGQEARLRCSPMKGHSHVYWYRQLPEEGLKFMVYLQKENIIDESGMPKERFSAEFPKEGPSILRIQQVVRGDSAAYFCASSPALAYNEQFFGPGTRLTVL.

At least ten counts were recorded for this clonotype. The CDR3 reads CASSNMLGGTDTQYF. The CDR3 nucleotides read TGTGCCAGCAGCAACATGCTGGGGGGCACAGATACGCAGTATTTT. V usage is TRBV5-8 and J usage is TRBJ2-3; the D gene could be TRBD1 or TRBD2 (5 bases each). The CDR3 extends over 15 amino acids. V lost 4 bases and J lost 1, with 13 bases in between. Germline V gene data show CDR1 as SGHTS and CDR2 as YDEGEE. The full variable domain, its missing parts supplied by reference TRBV5-8 and TRBJ2-3, is EAGVTQSPTHLIKTRGQQATLRCSPISGHTSVYWYQQALGLGLQFLLWYDEGEERNRGNFPPRFSGRQFPNYSSELNVNALELEDSALYLCASSNMLGGTDTQYFGPGTRLTVL.

The genes are TRBV5-1 and TRBJ2-7, with 7 bases identical to TRBD2. CDR3 length: 15 amino acids. CDR1 and CDR2 from the germline V gene are SGHRS and YFSETQ. Trimming at V came to 0 bases and at J to 5 bases, leaving 8 bases not matched to a gene. This chain's CDR3 is CASSLAPGGPDEQYF. The CDR3 region has the DNA TGCGCCAGCAGCTTGGCCCCGGGAGGTCCGGACGAGCAGTACTTC.

Many counts were recorded for this clonotype. This chain links TRBV4-1 with TRBJ1-6; maybe TRBD1 (6 bases). V lost 1 base and J lost 4, with 17 bases in between. CDR3 size: 18 residues. The germline gives CDR1 MGHRA, CDR2 YSYEKL. CDR3 residues: CASSQVPLLRGYNSPLHF. The CDR3 nucleotides are TGCGCCAGCAGCCAAGTGCCACTCCTGAGGGGGTATAATTCACCCCTCCACTTT.

The CDR3 DNA follows: TGCGCCAGCAGCTTTGCTAGCGGGAGATCTGTCAATGAGCAGTTCTTC. It codes for CASSFASGRSVNEQFF. The chain recombines TRBV5-1 with TRBJ2-1; TRBD2 agrees at 10 bases. Losses at the gene ends were 2 bases for V and 6 bases for J; bases not matched to a gene: 8. Germline V gene data show CDR1 as SGHRS and CDR2 as YFSETQ. The CDR3 is 16 residues long.

This clonotype was detected many times. This chain joins TRBV29-1 and TRBJ2-1; D unclear. The CDR3 runs 12 residues. The germline CDR1 and CDR2 sequences are SQVTM and ANQGSEA. Trimming pared 8 bases from V and 5 bases from J, leaving 13 bases between. CDR3 coding DNA: TGCAGCATCCTGGGTTCCAACAATGAGCAGTTCTTC. It codes for CSILGSNNEQFF.

This clonotype appeared many times. V and J are TRBV6-1 and TRBJ1-6, with 8 bases matching TRBD1. The V segment lost 5 bases and the J segment 10 bases; nucleotides outside the gene matches: 13. Germline V gives CDR1 MNHNS, CDR2 SASEGT. The length of the CDR3 is 16 residues. DNA for the CDR3: TGTGCCAGCAGTCCGGGGCGGACAGGGAGTCGGTCACCCCTCCACTTT. It yields the protein CASSPGRTGSRSPLHF.

The table lists this clonotype with many counts. The CDR3 bases are TGTGCCAGCAGCTCTGGAGGGGATCCCCAGCATTTT. Amino acid sequence: CASSSGGDPQHF. This chain uses TRBV7-9 with TRBJ1-5; D is perhaps TRBD1 (5 bases). This CDR3 has 12 amino acids. V was clipped by 4 bases and J by 10 bases, with 11 bases between them. Germline V gene sequence: CDR1 SEHNR, CDR2 FQNEAQ (reference sequence).

This clonotype was counted many times. The genes are TRBV9 and TRBJ2-7, with TRBD1 identical over 9 bases. The CDR3 consists of 15 residues. V trimming: 0 bases; J trimming: 5 bases; junction bases outside the gene matches: 6. Germline values: CDR1 SGDLS, CDR2 YYNGEE. The CDR3, as DNA: TGTGCCAGCAGCGTAGGTGGGACAGGGTCACACGAGCAGTACTTC. Encoded protein: CASSVGGTGSHEQYF.

This clonotype was recorded a few times. A much larger clone lies a single base off, so this may be a read error. This sequence joins TRBV3-1 and TRBJ1-2; 10 bases map to TRBD1. Germline CDR1 reads LGHDT; CDR2 reads YNNKEL (reference sequence). V was pared by 2 bases and J by 4 bases, with 1 base of the junction left unmatched. There are 14 residues in the CDR3. CDR3 loop: CASSQRTGGYGYTF. The CDR3 nucleotides read TGTGCCAGCAGCCAACGGACAGGGGGCTATGGCTACACCTTC. Drawing the rest from reference TRBV3-1 and TRBJ1-2, the complete variable domain is DTAVSQTPKYLVTQMGNDKSIKCEQNLGHDTMYWYKQDSKKFLKIMFSYNNKELIINETVPNRFSPKSPDKAHLNLHINSLELGDSAVYFCASSQRTGGYGYTFGSGTRLTVV.